This TCR beta chain was obtained from a study of cytomegalovirus exposure and HLA in healthy donors. The junction had 12 bases not matched to a gene; V was cut back by 7 bases and J by 3 bases. Germline loops: CDR1 SGHRS, CDR2 YFSETQ. The length of the CDR3 is 15 residues. Amplification used 60 Vbeta primers and 13 Jbeta primers. Profiled with immunoSEQ multiplex PCR; TCRdb holds only in-frame clones, not every one. Of roughly 130,000 clones in the sample, around 75% were seen once. The sequence derives from a man in his thirties or forties in good health and CMV-seronegative. The sequenced sample consisted of PBMCs. V and J are TRBV5-1 and TRBJ1-1; 7 bases map to TRBD1. This CDR3 is CASLLAPTGDTEAFF. The CDR3 DNA reads as TGCGCCAGCCTTCTGGCCCCTACAGGGGACACTGAAGCTTTCTTT. Full variable domain (outside the CDR3, taken from reference TRBV5-1 and TRBJ1-1): KAGVTQTPRYLIKTRGQQVTLSCSPISGHRSVSWYQQTPGQGLQFLFEYFSETQRNKGNFPGRFSGRQFSNSRSEMNVSTLELGDSALYLCASLLAPTGDTEAFFGQGTRLTVV.